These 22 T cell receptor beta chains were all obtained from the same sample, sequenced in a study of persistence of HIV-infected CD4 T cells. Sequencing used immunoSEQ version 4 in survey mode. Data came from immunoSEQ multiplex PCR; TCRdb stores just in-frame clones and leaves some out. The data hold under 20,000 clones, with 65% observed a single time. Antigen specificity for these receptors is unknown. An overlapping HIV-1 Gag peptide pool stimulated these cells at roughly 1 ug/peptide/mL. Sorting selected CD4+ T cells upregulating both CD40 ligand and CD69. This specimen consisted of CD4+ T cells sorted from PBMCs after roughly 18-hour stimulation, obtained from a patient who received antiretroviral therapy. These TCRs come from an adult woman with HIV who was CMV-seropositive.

The chain's CDR3 is CASSLLRPGRWAGELFF. CDR3 in DNA: TGTGCCAGCAGCTTACTACGCCCCGGAAGGTGGGCCGGGGAGCTGTTTTTT. The chain links TRBV7-3 to TRBJ2-2; D gene unclear. CDR3 size: 17 residues. Germline CDR1 SGHTA, CDR2 FQGTGA. V gave up 2 bases and J gave up 6 bases, with 19 bases separating them.

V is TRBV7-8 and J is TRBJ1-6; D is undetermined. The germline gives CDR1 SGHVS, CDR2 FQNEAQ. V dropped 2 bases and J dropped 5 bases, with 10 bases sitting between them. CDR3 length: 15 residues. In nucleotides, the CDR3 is TGTGCCAGCAGCTTAAGAGGGCCGAATAATTCACCCCTCCACTTT. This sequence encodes CASSLRGPNNSPLHF.

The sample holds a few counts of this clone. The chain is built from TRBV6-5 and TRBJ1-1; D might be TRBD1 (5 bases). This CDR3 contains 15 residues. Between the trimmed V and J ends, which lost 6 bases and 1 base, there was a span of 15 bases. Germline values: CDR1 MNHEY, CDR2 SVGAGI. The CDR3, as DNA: TGTGCCAGCAGCAACCTGGGACGGAGGAACACTGAAGCTTTCTTT. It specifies CASSNLGRRNTEAFF.

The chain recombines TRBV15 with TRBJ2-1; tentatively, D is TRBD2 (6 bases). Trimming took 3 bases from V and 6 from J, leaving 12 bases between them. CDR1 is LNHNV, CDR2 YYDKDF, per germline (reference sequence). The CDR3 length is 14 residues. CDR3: CATSREGDGNEQFF. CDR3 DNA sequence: TGTGCCACCAGCAGGGAGGGAGATGGCAATGAGCAGTTCTTC.

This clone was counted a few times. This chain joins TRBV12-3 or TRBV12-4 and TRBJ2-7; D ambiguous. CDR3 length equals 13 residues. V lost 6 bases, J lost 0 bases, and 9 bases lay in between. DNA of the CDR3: TGTGCCAGCAGCCTGGACGGCTCCTACGAGCAGTACTTC. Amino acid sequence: CASSLDGSYEQYF.

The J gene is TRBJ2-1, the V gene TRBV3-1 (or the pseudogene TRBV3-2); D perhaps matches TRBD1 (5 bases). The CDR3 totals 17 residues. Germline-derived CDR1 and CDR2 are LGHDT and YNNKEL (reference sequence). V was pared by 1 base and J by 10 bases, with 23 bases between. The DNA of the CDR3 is TGTGCCAGCAGCCAAGTTTCCCTACAGGATCCCTTGGGGGAGCAGTTCTTC. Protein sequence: CASSQVSLQDPLGEQFF.

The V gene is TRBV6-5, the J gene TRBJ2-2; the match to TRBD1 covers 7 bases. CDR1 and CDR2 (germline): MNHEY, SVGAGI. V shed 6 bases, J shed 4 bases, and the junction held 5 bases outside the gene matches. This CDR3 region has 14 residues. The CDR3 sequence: CASSLDRATGELFF. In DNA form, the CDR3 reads TGTGCCAGCAGCCTAGACAGGGCCACCGGGGAGCTGTTTTTT.

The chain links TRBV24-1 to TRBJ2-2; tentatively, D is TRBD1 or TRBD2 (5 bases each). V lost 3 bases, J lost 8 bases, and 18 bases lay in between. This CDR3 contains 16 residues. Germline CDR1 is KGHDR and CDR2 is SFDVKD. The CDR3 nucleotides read TGTGCCACCAGTGATGTCACCGGGACCGCCGAAGGGGAGCTGTTTTTT. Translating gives CATSDVTGTAEGELFF.

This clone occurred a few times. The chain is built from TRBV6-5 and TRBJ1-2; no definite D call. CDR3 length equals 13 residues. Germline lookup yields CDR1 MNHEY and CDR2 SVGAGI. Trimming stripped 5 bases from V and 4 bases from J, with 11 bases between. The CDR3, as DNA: TGTGCCAGCAGTCCCGACGGTAGCTATGGCTACACCTTC. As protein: CASSPDGSYGYTF.

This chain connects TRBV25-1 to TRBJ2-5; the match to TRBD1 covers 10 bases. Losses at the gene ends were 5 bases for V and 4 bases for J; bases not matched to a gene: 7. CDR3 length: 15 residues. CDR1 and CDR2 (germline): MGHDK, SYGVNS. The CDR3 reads CASSSPTGGLETQYF. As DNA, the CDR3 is TGTGCCAGCAGTTCGCCGACAGGGGGCCTAGAGACCCAGTACTTC.

In DNA, the CDR3 is TGTGCCAGCAGTCCTAACCTCGTCAGGGGCTCGACCACTGAAGCTTTCTTT. It codes for CASSPNLVRGSTTEAFF. The rearrangement joins TRBV28 to TRBJ1-1; a weak D match, TRBD1 (6 bases). Between the trimmed V and J ends, which lost 5 bases and 4 bases, there was a span of 23 bases. Germline assignment: CDR1 MDHEN and CDR2 SYDVKM. The length of the CDR3 is 17 residues.

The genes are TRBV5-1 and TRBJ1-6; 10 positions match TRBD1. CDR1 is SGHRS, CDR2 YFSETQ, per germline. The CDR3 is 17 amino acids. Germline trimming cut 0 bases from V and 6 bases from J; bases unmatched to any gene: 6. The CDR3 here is CASSLGDRGRLNSPLHF. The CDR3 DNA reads TGCGCCAGCAGCTTGGGGGACAGGGGCAGGCTTAATTCACCCCTCCACTTT.

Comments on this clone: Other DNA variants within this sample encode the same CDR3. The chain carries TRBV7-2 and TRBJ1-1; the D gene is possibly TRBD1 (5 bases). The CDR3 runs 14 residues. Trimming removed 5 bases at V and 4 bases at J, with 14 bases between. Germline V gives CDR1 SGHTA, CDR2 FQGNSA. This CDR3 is CASSPAGVGTEAFF. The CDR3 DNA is TGTGCCAGCAGCCCCGCGGGGGTTGGCACTGAAGCTTTCTTT.

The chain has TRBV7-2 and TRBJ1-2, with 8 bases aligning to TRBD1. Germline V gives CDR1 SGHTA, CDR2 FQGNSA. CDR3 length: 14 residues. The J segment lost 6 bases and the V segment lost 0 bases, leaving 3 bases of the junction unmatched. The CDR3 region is CASSLAPRGHGYTF. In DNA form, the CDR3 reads TGTGCCAGCAGCTTAGCGCCCAGGGGGCATGGCTACACCTTC.

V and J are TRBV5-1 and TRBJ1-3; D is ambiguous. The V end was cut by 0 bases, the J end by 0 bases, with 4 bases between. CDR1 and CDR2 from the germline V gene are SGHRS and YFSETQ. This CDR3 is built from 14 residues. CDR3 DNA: TGCGCCAGCAGCTTGGGGTACTCTGGAAACACCATATATTTT. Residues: CASSLGYSGNTIYF.

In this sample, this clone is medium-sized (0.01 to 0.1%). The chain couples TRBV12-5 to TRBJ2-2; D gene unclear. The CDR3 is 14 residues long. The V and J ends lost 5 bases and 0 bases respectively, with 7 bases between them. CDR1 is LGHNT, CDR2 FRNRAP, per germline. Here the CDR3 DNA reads TGTGCTAGTGGTAGCTTAGCGAACACCGGGGAGCTGTTTTTT. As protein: CASGSLANTGELFF.

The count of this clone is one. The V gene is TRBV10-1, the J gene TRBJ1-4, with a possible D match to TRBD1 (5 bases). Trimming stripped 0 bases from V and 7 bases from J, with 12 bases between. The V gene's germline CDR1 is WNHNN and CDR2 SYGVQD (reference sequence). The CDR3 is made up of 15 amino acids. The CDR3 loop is CASSESIAGTEKLFF. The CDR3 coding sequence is TGCGCCAGCAGTGAGTCGATTGCCGGGACTGAAAAACTGTTTTTT.

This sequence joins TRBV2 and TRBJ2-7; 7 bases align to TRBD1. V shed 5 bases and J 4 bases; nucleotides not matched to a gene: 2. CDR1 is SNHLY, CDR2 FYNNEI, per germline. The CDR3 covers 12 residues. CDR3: CASSLQGYEQYV. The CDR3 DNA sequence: TGTGCCAGCAGTTTACAGGGGTACGAGCAGTACGTC.

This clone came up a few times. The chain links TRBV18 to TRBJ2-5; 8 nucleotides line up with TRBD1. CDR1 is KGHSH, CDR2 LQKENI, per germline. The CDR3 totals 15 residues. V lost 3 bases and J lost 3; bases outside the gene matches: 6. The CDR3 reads CASSPRTGTEETQYF. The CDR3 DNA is TGTGCCAGCTCACCCCGGACAGGGACGGAAGAGACCCAGTACTTC.

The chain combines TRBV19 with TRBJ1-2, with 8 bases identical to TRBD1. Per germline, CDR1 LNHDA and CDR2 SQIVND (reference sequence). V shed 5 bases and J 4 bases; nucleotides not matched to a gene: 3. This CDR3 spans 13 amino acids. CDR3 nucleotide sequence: TGTGCCAGTAGTTTGGACAGGGTCTATGGCTACACCTTC. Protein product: CASSLDRVYGYTF.

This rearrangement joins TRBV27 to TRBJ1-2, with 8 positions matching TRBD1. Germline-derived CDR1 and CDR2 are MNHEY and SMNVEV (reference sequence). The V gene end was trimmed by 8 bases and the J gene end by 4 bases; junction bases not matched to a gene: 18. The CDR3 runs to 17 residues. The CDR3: CASASPDRASDFYGYTF. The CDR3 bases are TGTGCCAGCGCATCTCCGGACAGGGCGTCGGACTTCTATGGCTACACCTTC.

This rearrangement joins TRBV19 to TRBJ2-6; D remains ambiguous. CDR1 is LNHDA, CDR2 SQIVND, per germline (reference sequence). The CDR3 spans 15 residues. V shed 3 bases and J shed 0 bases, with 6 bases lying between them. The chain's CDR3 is CASSIRRSGANVLTF. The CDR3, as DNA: TGTGCCAGTAGTATTCGCCGCTCTGGGGCCAACGTCCTGACTTTC.